This T cell receptor beta chain was obtained from a study of T cells in localized non-small cell lung cancer. Here immunoSEQ multiplex PCR was the method, and the copy in TCRdb shows in-frame clones only, minus some. The sample contains over 20,000 clones, approximately 83% of which appear only once. CDR1 and CDR2 from the germline V gene are SQVTM and ANQGSEA. There are 13 residues in the CDR3. J lost 4 bases, V lost 4 bases, and 5 bases had no gene match. The specimen comprised PBMCs, sampled before any cancer treatment. The V gene is TRBV29-1, the J gene TRBJ1-2, with 8 bases identical to TRBD1. The origin of this receptor is a man between 40 and 75 years old with stage II lung adenocarcinoma. The CDR3 DNA follows: TGCAGCGTTGGGGAGACAGGGGCCTATGGCTACACCTTC. Encoded protein: CSVGETGAYGYTF.